The sample holds many counts of the clone carrying this TCR beta chain. Germline CDR1 is MDHEN and CDR2 is SYDVKM. The CDR3 consists of 11 residues. Deletions cut 2 bases from V and 9 bases from J, with 6 bases between. The data were obtained in a study of regulatory T cells in long-lasting Graves disease. Stated time point: newly diagnosed GD, antithyroid drugs for less than 3 months. Following extraction of RNA from PBMCs, that RNA was used to make the TCR library. For TCR beta, libraries came from iRepertoire HTBI primers and Arm-PCR of CDR3 regions. One entry per CDR3 protein results from TCRdb running MiXCR on the multiplex PCR reads. The table lists under 300,000 distinct CDR3 sequences, around a sixth of them singletons. This sample was shared with a second study, whose subject was T cells in Graves' hyperthyroidism and ophthalmopathy.

The starting material was peripheral blood mononuclear cells (PBMCs), obtained at new diagnosis, from a patient treated with antithyroid drugs. The V and J genes are TRBV28 and TRBJ2-3; D remains ambiguous. The TCR comes from a woman in her twenties or thirties with Graves disease. The CDR3 is CASSLQLTQYF. The CDR3 nucleotides read TGTGCCAGCAGTTTACAGCTCACGCAGTATTTT.